This T cell receptor beta chain stems from a study of blood T cell repertoires in COVID-19. Across the study: T cells, B-cell-depleted T cells, or PBMCs supplied cDNA or gDNA.

Authors' methods: Counts of nucleated cells, estimated from reference gene primer amplification, were obtained. Some clones are missing from TCRdb's copy, which holds only in-frame ones; the method was immunoSEQ multiplex PCR. The V and J calls and the clone size are those of that table, but D and trimming were determined from the DNA. This sample has roughly 240,000 clones; 70% to 90% occur once, and the top ten carry around 3.6%. This clone was seen only once. CDR3 length equals 14 residues. The clonotype was recovered from a man younger than 30 with active or convalescent COVID-19. The sequenced sample consisted of peripheral blood. The chain is built from TRBV21-1 and TRBJ2-7; the listed D gene, TRBD1, was not tested against the DNA. TRBV21-1 is a recognized pseudogene. DNA of the CDR3: TGTGCCAGCAAGGGGAGACAGGAGGCATACGAGCAGTACTTC. Protein: CASKGRQEAYEQYF.